This T cell receptor beta chain was observed in a study of T-cell reconstitution after alpha-beta-depleted transplantation in children. CDR3 length: 14 residues. CDR1 and CDR2 from the germline V gene are MGHDK and SYGVNS. V lost 2 bases, J lost 0 bases, and 5 bases lay in between. Researchers prepared the TCRbeta library using unique molecular identifiers, the study reports. Using its own MiXCR run on the PCR reads, TCRdb lists one record per CDR3 protein. The sample has roughly 500,000 distinct CDR3 sequences; 30% to 35% are singletons. This clonotype was recorded a few times. The sample was PBMCs from the stem cell graft donor, taken from the stem cell graft. The sequence came from a human donor who donated a stem cell graft to a child with aplastic anemia. V is TRBV25-1 and J is TRBJ1-3, with a possible D match to TRBD1 (5 bases). In DNA, the CDR3 is TGTGCCAGCAGTGAAGGGGGCTCTGGAAACACCATATATTTT. Its translation is CASSEGGSGNTIYF.